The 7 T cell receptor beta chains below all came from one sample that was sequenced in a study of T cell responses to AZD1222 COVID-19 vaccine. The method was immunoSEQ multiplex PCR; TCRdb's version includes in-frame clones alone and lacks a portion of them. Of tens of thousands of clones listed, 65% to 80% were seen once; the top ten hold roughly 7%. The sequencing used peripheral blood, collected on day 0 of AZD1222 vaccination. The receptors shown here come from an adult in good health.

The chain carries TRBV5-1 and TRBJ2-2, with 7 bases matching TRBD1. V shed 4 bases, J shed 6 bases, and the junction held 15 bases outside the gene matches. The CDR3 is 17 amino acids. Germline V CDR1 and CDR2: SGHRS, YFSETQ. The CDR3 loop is CASSPRDSRMLPGELFF. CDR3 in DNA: TGCGCCAGCAGCCCAAGGGACAGCCGAATGCTCCCCGGGGAGCTGTTTTTT.

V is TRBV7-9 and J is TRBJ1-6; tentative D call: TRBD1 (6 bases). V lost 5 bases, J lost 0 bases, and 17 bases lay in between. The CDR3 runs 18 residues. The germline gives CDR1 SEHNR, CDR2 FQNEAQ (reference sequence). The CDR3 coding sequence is TGTGCCAGCAGCATAGATCGGGGGGGCCTCTCCTATAATTCACCCCTCCACTTT. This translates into CASSIDRGGLSYNSPLHF.

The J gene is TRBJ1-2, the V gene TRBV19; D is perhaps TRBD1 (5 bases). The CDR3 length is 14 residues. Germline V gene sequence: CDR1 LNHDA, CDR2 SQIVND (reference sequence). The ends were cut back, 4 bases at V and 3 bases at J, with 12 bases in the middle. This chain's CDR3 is CASSTLGAHYGYTF. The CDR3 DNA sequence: TGTGCCAGTAGTACCCTCGGGGCCCACTATGGCTACACCTTC.

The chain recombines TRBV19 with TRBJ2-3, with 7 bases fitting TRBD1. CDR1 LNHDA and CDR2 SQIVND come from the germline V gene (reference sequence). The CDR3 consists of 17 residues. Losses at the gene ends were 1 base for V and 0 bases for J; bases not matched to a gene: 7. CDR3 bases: TGTGCCAGTAGTATAGGAACAGGGGAAGTGAGCACAGATACGCAGTATTTT. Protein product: CASSIGTGEVSTDTQYF.

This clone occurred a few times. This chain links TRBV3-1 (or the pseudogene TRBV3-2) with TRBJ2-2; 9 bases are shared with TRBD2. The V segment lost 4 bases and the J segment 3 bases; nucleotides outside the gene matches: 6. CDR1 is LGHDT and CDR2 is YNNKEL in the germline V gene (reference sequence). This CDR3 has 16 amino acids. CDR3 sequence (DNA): TGTGCCAGCAGCCGCACCGGGACTAGCTACACCGGGGAGCTGTTTTTT. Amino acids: CASSRTGTSYTGELFF.

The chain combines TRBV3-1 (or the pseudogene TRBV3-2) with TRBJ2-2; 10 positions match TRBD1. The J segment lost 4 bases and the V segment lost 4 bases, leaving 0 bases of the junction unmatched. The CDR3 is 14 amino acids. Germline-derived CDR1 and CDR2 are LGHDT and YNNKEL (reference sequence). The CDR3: CASSRTGGTGELFF. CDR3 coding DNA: TGTGCCAGCAGCCGGACAGGGGGCACCGGGGAGCTGTTTTTT.

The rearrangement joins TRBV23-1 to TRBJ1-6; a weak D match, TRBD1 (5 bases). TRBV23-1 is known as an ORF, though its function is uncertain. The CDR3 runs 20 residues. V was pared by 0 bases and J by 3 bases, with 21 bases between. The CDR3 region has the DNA TGCGCCAGCAGTCAATCTGCCCACATCGGTGGGGCCCGCTATAATTCACCCCTCCACTTT. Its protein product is CASSQSAHIGGARYNSPLHF.